A single sample is the source of the 5 T cell receptor beta chains below, sequenced in a study of cytomegalovirus exposure and HLA in healthy donors (dated by TCRdb to the late 2010s). The method was the immunoSEQ multiplex PCR assay. For the multiplex PCR, a mixture combining 60 forward primers for TCR Vbeta segments and 13 reverse primers for TCR Jbeta segments was used. The immuneACCESS repertoire file appears here via TCRdb, limited to in-frame rearrangements. These files lack a portion of the clones; in checked studies, under half of the deficit traces to unresolved V genes, and the cause of the others is not known. The sample contains around 140,000 clones, approximately 87% of them found a single time. The ten largest account for under 6.5% of the sample. The specimen sequenced was PBMCs. These TCRs come from a woman aged 25 to 39 in good health and CMV-seronegative.

The rearrangement uses TRBV7-2 and TRBJ2-2, with D uncertain. V lost 3 bases, J lost 0 bases, and 8 bases lay in between. The germline CDR1 and CDR2 sequences are SGHTA and FQGNSA. CDR3 size: 15 residues. CDR3 sequence: CASSFALANTGELFF. CDR3 DNA: TGTGCCAGCAGCTTTGCACTCGCGAACACCGGGGAGCTGTTTTTT.

This clone occurred once. The chain links TRBV15 to TRBJ2-7; maybe TRBD2 (5 bases). V lost 0 bases to trimming and J lost 4 bases, with 19 bases between them. Germline CDR1 reads LNHNV; CDR2 reads YYDKDF (reference sequence). This CDR3 is built from 17 residues. The CDR3 DNA sequence: TGTGCCACCAGCAGAGATCGGGGTGGTCCCCCCTCTTACGAGCAGTACTTC. Amino acid sequence: CATSRDRGGPPSYEQYF. The full variable domain, its missing parts supplied by reference TRBV15 and TRBJ2-7, is DAMVIQNPRYQVTQFGKPVTLSCSQTLNHNVMYWYQQKSSQAPKLLFHYYDKDFNNEADTPDNFQSRRPNTSFCFLDIRSPGLGDTAMYLCATSRDRGGPPSYEQYFGPGTRLTVT.

This sequence joins TRBV5-1 and TRBJ2-1; 9 positions match TRBD2. Looked up from germline, CDR1 is SGHRS and CDR2 is YFSETQ. The CDR3 is 14 amino acids. Trimming took 7 bases from V and 9 from J; bases not matched to a gene: 11. CDR3 DNA sequence: TGCGCCAGCCGGGAAGGCGGGGGGGCAGGTGAGCAGTTCTTC. Its translation: CASREGGGAGEQFF.

In this sample, this clone turned up once. The chain joins TRBV7-2 to TRBJ2-7; D might be TRBD1 (8 bases). Germline V gene sequence: CDR1 SGHTA, CDR2 FQGNSA. V was shortened by 4 bases and J by 2 bases, with 15 bases between the two germline ends. CDR3 size: 15 residues. The CDR3 DNA is TGTGCCAGCAGCTCTACAGGGGGGGCTACCTACGAGCAGTACTTC. Residues: CASSSTGGATYEQYF.

The V gene is TRBV27, the J gene TRBJ1-5, with D possibly matching TRBD1 (5 bases). V was pared by 8 bases and J by 1 base, with 6 bases between. This CDR3 spans 12 amino acids. The germline gives CDR1 MNHEY, CDR2 SMNVEV (reference sequence). Here the CDR3 DNA reads TGTGCCAGCGCAGGGAGCAATCAGCCCCAGCATTTT. Translated: CASAGSNQPQHF.